The next 23 T cell receptor beta chains were all read from a single sample in a study of blood T cell repertoires in COVID-19. Sequencing used immunoSEQ multiplex PCR; TCRdb keeps in-frame clones, though not all of them. The sample has about 200,000 clones, more than 70% seen once. The sequencing sample was made of peripheral blood. The receptors originated from a young man with active or convalescent COVID-19.

The chain joins TRBV11-1 to TRBJ2-1, with 7 bases lining up with TRBD1. This CDR3 has 16 residues. The V segment lost 4 bases and the J segment 3 bases; nucleotides outside the gene matches: 9. The germline CDR1 and CDR2 sequences are SGHAT and FQDESV (reference sequence). The CDR3 DNA reads as TGTGCCAGCAGCTCAAATACAGGGGCCTACTACAATGAGCAGTTCTTC. Translated: CASSSNTGAYYNEQFF.

This chain joins TRBV16 and TRBJ1-2; D may be TRBD1 (6 bases). V was clipped by 0 bases and J by 0 bases, with 14 bases between them. CDR3 length: 17 amino acids. CDR1 is KGHSY, CDR2 FQNENV, per germline. The CDR3: CASSQSFDRLANYGYTF. The CDR3 DNA reads TGTGCCAGCAGCCAATCGTTTGACAGGCTTGCTAACTATGGCTACACCTTC.

As concerns this clone: This CDR3 is also generated by other DNA sequences in the sample. The rearrangement uses TRBV11-2 and TRBJ1-1; perhaps TRBD1 as D (5 bases). Germline CDR1 SGHAT, CDR2 FQNNGV. Between the trimmed V and J ends, which lost 5 bases and 3 bases, there was a span of 10 bases. This CDR3 is 13 amino acids long. This chain's CDR3 is CASSLDRDTEAFF. The DNA of the CDR3 is TGTGCCAGCAGCCTCGACAGAGACACTGAAGCTTTCTTT.

The chain is built from TRBV12-5 and TRBJ2-3; possibly TRBD2 for D (6 bases). Germline V gene sequence: CDR1 LGHNT, CDR2 FRNRAP. Trimming stripped 5 bases from V and 0 bases from J, with 12 bases between. This CDR3 is built from 15 residues. The CDR3 DNA reads TGTGCTAGTGGTGCTAGCGCCGCTAGCACAGATACGCAGTATTTT. Protein: CASGASAASTDTQYF.

The rearrangement links TRBV2 to TRBJ1-1; D gene unclear. CDR1 and CDR2 from the germline V gene are SNHLY and FYNNEI. The CDR3 extends over 13 amino acids. The V gene lost 6 bases and the J gene lost 3 bases, with 11 bases spanning the gap. Here the CDR3 reads CASSVKGDTEAFF. CDR3 nucleotide sequence: TGTGCCAGCAGCGTAAAGGGAGACACTGAAGCTTTCTTT. The full variable domain, its missing parts supplied by reference TRBV2 and TRBJ1-1, is EPEVTQTPSHQVTQMGQEVILRCVPISNHLYFYWYRQILGQKVEFLVSFYNNEISEKSEIFDDQFSVERPDGSNFTLKIRSTKLEDSAMYFCASSVKGDTEAFFGQGTRLTVV.

This clone has just a few counts. This chain joins TRBV5-6 and TRBJ1-6; no firm D call. The CDR3 extends over 15 amino acids. The ends were cut back, 4 bases at V and 6 bases at J, with 14 bases in the middle. The V gene's germline CDR1 is SGHDT and CDR2 YYEEEE. CDR3 DNA sequence: TGTGCCAGCAGCCGATTGGGCCCGATTAATTCACCCCTCCACTTT. Its translation: CASSRLGPINSPLHF.

V is TRBV7-9 and J is TRBJ2-1; D call uncertain. The V end lost 3 bases, the J end lost 9 bases, and 9 bases lay between the germline ends. Germline CDR1 SEHNR, CDR2 FQNEAQ (reference sequence). There are 12 residues in the CDR3. CDR3 amino acids: CASSFNSGEQFF. CDR3 nucleotide sequence: TGTGCCAGCAGCTTCAATTCGGGTGAGCAGTTCTTC.

The genes are TRBV6-5 and TRBJ1-2; 9 positions agree with TRBD1. Trimming took 4 bases from V and 8 from J; bases not matched to a gene: 2. The CDR3 extends over 12 amino acids. Per the germline V gene, CDR1 is MNHEY and CDR2 is SVGAGI. The CDR3 protein is CASSSGTGGYTF. The DNA for the CDR3 is TGTGCCAGCAGTTCCGGGACAGGGGGCTACACCTTC.

This clone was picked up a small number of times. The gene calls are TRBV30 and TRBJ1-5; D may be TRBD1 (6 bases). Germline assignment: CDR1 GTSNPN and CDR2 SVGIG (reference sequence). The ends were cut back, 2 bases at V and 5 bases at J, with 13 bases in the middle. The CDR3 loop spans 14 amino acids. The chain's CDR3 is CAWSQDSRDQPQHF. The CDR3 DNA reads TGTGCCTGGAGTCAGGACAGTAGGGATCAGCCCCAGCATTTT.

The rearrangement joins TRBV5-1 to TRBJ1-1; 7 nucleotides align to TRBD1. The CDR3 has 19 residues. V lost 3 bases and J lost 1; bases outside the gene matches: 18. Per germline, CDR1 SGHRS and CDR2 YFSETQ. The CDR3 loop is CASSSRGGQLTTWNTEAFF. CDR3 DNA: TGCGCCAGCAGCTCCCGAGGGGGACAGCTAACTACCTGGAACACTGAAGCTTTCTTT.

CDR3 DNA: TGTGCCAGCAGCGCCAACCCCCCAGGGGGCAAGGGGGAAAAACTGTTTTTT. Translation gives CASSANPPGGKGEKLFF. The chain is built from TRBV9 and TRBJ1-4, with 8 bases identical to TRBD1. The CDR3 totals 17 residues. Germline V gives CDR1 SGDLS, CDR2 YYNGEE. The J segment lost 8 bases and the V segment lost 3 bases, leaving 15 bases of the junction unmatched.

V gene TRBV7-8 combines with J gene TRBJ2-5; 11 bases line up with TRBD2. With V trimmed by 4 bases and J by 2 bases, 6 bases remained unmatched. The germline V gene has CDR1 SGHVS and CDR2 FQNEAQ. The CDR3 has 16 amino acids. CDR3 sequence: CASSYLTSGTQETQYF. CDR3 DNA sequence: TGTGCCAGCAGCTATTTGACTAGCGGGACTCAAGAGACCCAGTACTTC.

This clone appeared once. CDR3 DNA sequence: TGTGCCAGCACCCCGGGGGGGGCCGATACGGGAAACACCATATATTTT. Protein product: CASTPGGADTGNTIYF. This rearrangement joins TRBV6-6 to TRBJ1-3; D might be TRBD1 (6 bases). Trimming removed 7 bases from V and 4 bases from J, with 20 bases in between. Germline values: CDR1 MNHNY, CDR2 SVGAGI (reference sequence). The CDR3 is 16 residues long.

This clone was found once. The V and J genes are TRBV6-2 or TRBV6-3 and TRBJ2-1; 11 nucleotides align to TRBD2. Germline V gives CDR1 MNHEY, CDR2 SVGEGT. The V segment lost 1 base and the J segment 8 bases; nucleotides outside the gene matches: 4. The CDR3 extends over 15 amino acids. The DNA for the CDR3 is TGTGCCAGCAGTTACTGGCTAGCGGGAGGTCATGAGCAGTTCTTC. Translation: CASSYWLAGGHEQFF.

J is TRBJ2-1 and V is TRBV24-1; D might be TRBD2 (6 bases). Germline loops: CDR1 KGHDR, CDR2 SFDVKD. V was clipped by 6 bases and J by 0 bases, with 14 bases between them. The CDR3 is 16 residues long. CDR3: CATSPFRGASYNEQFF. In DNA form, the CDR3 reads TGTGCCACCAGTCCTTTTCGCGGGGCCTCCTACAATGAGCAGTTCTTC.

V gene TRBV30 combines with J gene TRBJ1-5; a weak D match, TRBD1 (5 bases). Per the germline V gene, CDR1 is GTSNPN and CDR2 is SVGIG (reference sequence). Trimming stripped 2 bases from V and 6 bases from J, with 11 bases between. This CDR3 has 13 residues. This chain's CDR3 is CAWSRGGTQPQHF. The DNA of the CDR3 is TGTGCCTGGAGTAGAGGCGGGACTCAGCCCCAGCATTTT.

V and J are TRBV7-9 and TRBJ2-2, with D possibly TRBD1 on 6 matching bases. This CDR3 comprises 14 residues. V shed 5 bases and J shed 6 bases, with 13 bases lying between them. From germline, CDR1 is SEHNR and CDR2 FQNEAQ (reference sequence). In nucleotides, the CDR3 is TGTGCCAGCAGCGTCAACAGGGCGGCCGGGGAGCTGTTTTTT. Translation: CASSVNRAAGELFF.

The rearrangement links TRBV2 to TRBJ2-1; 14 nucleotides line up with TRBD2. Trimming at V came to 6 bases and at J to 8 bases, leaving 6 bases not matched to a gene. Germline V CDR1 and CDR2: SNHLY, FYNNEI. The CDR3 is 15 residues long. CDR3 sequence (DNA): TGTGCCAGCAGCAACAGACTAGCGGGAGGGCATGAGCAGTTCTTC. Its protein is CASSNRLAGGHEQFF.

In the case of this clone: The same CDR3 arises from other DNA sequences in this sample as well. The chain employs TRBV30 and TRBJ1-1; D is ambiguous. Between the trimmed V and J ends, which lost 4 bases and 2 bases, there was a span of 5 bases. CDR3 length: 11 amino acids. Germline assignment: CDR1 GTSNPN and CDR2 SVGIG (reference sequence). The chain's CDR3 is CAWNSNTEAFF. The CDR3 DNA follows: TGTGCCTGGAACAGCAACACTGAAGCTTTCTTT.

The J gene is TRBJ1-1, the V gene TRBV7-2; no definite D call. The CDR3 consists of 13 residues. CDR1 is SGHTA, CDR2 FQGNSA, per germline. The V gene lost 1 base and the J gene lost 6 bases, with 9 bases spanning the gap. The CDR3 DNA reads TGTGCCAGCAGCTTAGGACGGCGGGCTGAAGCTTTCTTT. As protein: CASSLGRRAEAFF.

The V and J genes are TRBV5-1 and TRBJ1-1; D is ambiguous. This CDR3 has 14 amino acids. Germline V lookup: CDR1 SGHRS, CDR2 YFSETQ. Trimming stripped 0 bases from V and 4 bases from J, with 10 bases between. The CDR3 reads CASSLGAGITEAFF. The CDR3 coding sequence is TGCGCCAGCAGCTTGGGGGCTGGTATCACTGAAGCTTTCTTT.

This chain joins TRBV30 and TRBJ2-5; 8 bases fit TRBD2. Germline CDR1 and CDR2: GTSNPN and SVGIG (reference sequence). There are 13 residues in the CDR3. With 2 bases clipped from V and 5 bases from J, the junction kept 4 bases outside the gene matches. CDR3 in amino acids: CAWSSGGWETQYF. CDR3 sequence (DNA): TGTGCCTGGAGTAGCGGGGGCTGGGAGACCCAGTACTTC. Full variable domain (outside the CDR3, taken from reference TRBV30 and TRBJ2-5): SQTIHQWPATLVQPVGSPLSLECTVEGTSNPNLYWYRQAAGRGLQLLFYSVGIGQISSEVPQNLSASRPQDRQFILSSKKLLLSDSGFYLCAWSSGGWETQYFGPGTRLLVL.

For the CDR3, the DNA is TGTGCCAGCAGTGATTGGACTAGCTCTGGTGAGCAGTTCTTC. Translating gives CASSDWTSSGEQFF. The chain links TRBV25-1 to TRBJ2-1; 8 positions agree with TRBD2. V was clipped by 3 bases and J by 9 bases; unmatched bases: 7. This CDR3 is built from 14 residues. Germline-derived CDR1 and CDR2 are MGHDK and SYGVNS.